What follows is one T cell receptor (beta chain) and its context. Its specificity is unknown. The sample originates from a study of cytomegalovirus exposure and HLA in healthy donors. Study-level results: Apparent HLA restriction characterized most CMV-associated TCR beta chains in a later analysis. Because they were indistinguishable, some V segments, including TRBV6-2 and TRBV6-3, were excluded. Donors were assumed by presence/absence analyses to have roughly uniform sequencing depth.

In the PCR, 60 Vbeta and 13 Jbeta primers were used. TCRdb's table, derived via immunoSEQ multiplex PCR, lists solely in-frame clones and lacks some. Among fewer than 180,000 clones, 79% were seen once, and the ten largest hold roughly 6%. Germline V gene lookup returns CDR1 MDHEN and CDR2 SYDVKM. V was trimmed by 2 bases and J by 1 base, leaving 8 bases between them. There are 14 residues in the CDR3. The source of this sequence is a man aged 45-60 years in good health and CMV-seropositive. The specimen was PBMCs. This chain links TRBV28 with TRBJ1-1; D gene uncertain. The CDR3 sequence: CASSLHSSNTEAFF. The CDR3 nucleotides are TGTGCCAGCAGTTTACACAGCTCGAACACTGAAGCTTTCTTT.